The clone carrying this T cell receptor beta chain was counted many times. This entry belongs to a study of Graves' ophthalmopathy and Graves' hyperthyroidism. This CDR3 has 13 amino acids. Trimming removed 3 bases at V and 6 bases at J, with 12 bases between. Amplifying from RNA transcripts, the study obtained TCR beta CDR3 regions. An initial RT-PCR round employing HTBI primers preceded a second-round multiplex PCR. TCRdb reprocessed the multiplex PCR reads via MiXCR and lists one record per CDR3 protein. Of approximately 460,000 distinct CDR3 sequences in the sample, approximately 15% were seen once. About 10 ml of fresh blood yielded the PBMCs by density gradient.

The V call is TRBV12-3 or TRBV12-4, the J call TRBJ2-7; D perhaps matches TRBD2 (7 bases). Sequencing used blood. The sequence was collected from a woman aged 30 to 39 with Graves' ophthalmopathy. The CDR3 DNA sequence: TGTGCCAGCAGTTTCAAGGGGGAGGGCGAGCAGTACTTC. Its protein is CASSFKGEGEQYF.